A selection of T cell receptor beta chains follows, all from one sample in a study of blood T cell repertoires in COVID-19. Assay used: immunoSEQ multiplex PCR; TCRdb lists only in-frame clones, some missing. In the table there are 100,000 to 150,000 clones, roughly nine tenths of which are singletons. Sequences were obtained from peripheral blood. The receptors here all came from an older woman with COVID-19, enrolled during active disease. Each CDR3 is given with its conserved first and last residue. A D gene is named only where the DNA matches it firmly. Only some rows state a clone size, as once, few, many or a class for expanded clones.

abundance,j_gene,d_gene,v_gene,CDR3aa,CDR3nt
.,TRBJ1-1,.,TRBV14,CASSRDPRRPTEAFF,TGTGCCAGCAGCCGTGACCCGAGGCGTCCCACTGAAGCTTTCTTT
.,TRBJ1-3,.,TRBV28,CASRAGNTIYF,TGTGCCAGCAGAGCCGGAAACACCATATATTTT
few,TRBJ1-2,.,TRBV12-3/TRBV12-4,CASSLARYGYTF,TGTGCCAGCAGTTTAGCGAGGTATGGCTACACCTTC
few,TRBJ1-2,.,TRBV19,CASSNAQGPLASNYGYTF,TGTGCCAGTAGTAACGCACAGGGACCGCTAGCTTCTAACTATGGCTACACCTTC
.,TRBJ1-2,.,TRBV5-1,CASSLLRQDLNGYTF,TGCGCCAGCAGCTTGTTAAGACAGGATCTTAATGGCTACACCTTC
few,TRBJ2-7,TRBD1,TRBV9,CASSAGTGGLYEQYF,TGTGCCAGCAGCGCCGGGACAGGGGGCCTATACGAGCAGTACTTC
.,TRBJ2-3,TRBD2,TRBV19,CASSIIGGITDTQYF,TGTGCCAGTAGTATTATCGGGGGGATCACAGATACGCAGTATTTT
few,TRBJ1-2,TRBD1,TRBV4-2,CASSQEPRGPYGYTF,TGTGCCAGCAGCCAAGAGCCCAGGGGGCCCTATGGCTACACCTTC
.,TRBJ1-4,.,TRBV19,CASSTRRTETPGQGEKLFF,TGTGCCAGTAGTACCCGAAGAACAGAAACTCCGGGCCAGGGGGAAAAACTGTTTTTT
few,TRBJ1-6,.,TRBV3-1/TRBV3-2,CASSQERTANSPLHF,TGTGCCAGCAGCCAAGAAAGGACAGCCAATTCACCCCTCCACTTT
.,TRBJ1-2,TRBD1,TRBV28,CASNTGTGGLRGYTF,TGTGCCAGCAATACCGGGACAGGGGGCCTTAGGGGCTACACCTTC
.,TRBJ2-7,.,TRBV28,CASSLIGSASVYYEQYF,TGTGCCAGCAGTTTAATCGGATCGGCTAGCGTTTACTACGAGCAGTACTTC
.,TRBJ2-3,.,TRBV28,CASSAYTDTQYF,TGTGCCAGCAGTGCCTACACAGATACGCAGTATTTT
.,TRBJ2-3,TRBD1,TRBV5-1,CASSSQPGQGPLGDTQYF,TGCGCCAGCAGCTCCCAGCCGGGACAGGGGCCTCTAGGGGATACGCAGTATTTT
.,TRBJ1-6,.,TRBV9,CASSGPAGLNSPLHF,TGTGCCAGCAGCGGCCCGGCGGGGCTTAATTCACCCCTCCACTTT
.,TRBJ1-5,.,TRBV6-5,CASRLGADQPQHF,TGTGCCAGCAGATTGGGGGCCGATCAGCCCCAGCATTTT
.,TRBJ1-6,.,TRBV7-3,CASSLMTDSPLHF,TGTGCCAGCAGCTTAATGACAGATTCACCCCTCCACTTT
.,TRBJ1-2,.,TRBV2,CASSQSTGPEEYYTF,TGTGCCAGCAGCCAGTCGACGGGTCCTGAGGAGTACTACACCTTC
.,TRBJ2-3,.,TRBV30,CAWSGHSGPADTQYF,TGTGCCTGGAGTGGGCATAGCGGCCCCGCAGATACGCAGTATTTT
.,TRBJ2-7,TRBD2,TRBV28,CASSLAGDLYEQYF,TGTGCCAGCAGCTTAGCGGGGGACCTCTACGAGCAGTACTTC
.,TRBJ2-2,TRBD1,TRBV18,CASSSRTGVNTGELFF,TGTGCCAGCTCATCGCGGACAGGGGTGAACACCGGGGAGCTGTTTTTT
.,TRBJ1-5,.,TRBV28,CASSRDFNQPQHF,TGTGCCAGCAGTAGGGACTTCAATCAGCCCCAGCATTTT
.,TRBJ2-5,.,TRBV7-9,CASSPLAGAGETQYF,TGTGCCAGCAGCCCCCTAGCAGGCGCCGGGGAGACCCAGTACTTC
.,TRBJ1-5,.,TRBV12-3/TRBV12-4,CASSSVGRQPQHF,TGTGCCAGCAGTTCTGTGGGCAGGCAGCCCCAGCATTTT
.,TRBJ1-2,.,TRBV3-1/TRBV3-2,CASSQEWGILGQGINYGYTF,TGTGCCAGCAGCCAAGAATGGGGTATTTTGGGGCAGGGGATAAACTATGGCTACACCTTC
.,TRBJ2-5,TRBD1,TRBV6-5,CASSPIGQGGKTQYF,TGTGCCAGCAGTCCGATTGGACAGGGGGGAAAGACCCAGTACTTC
.,TRBJ2-5,TRBD2,TRBV4-2,CASSQGRLAPETQYF,TGTGCCAGCAGCCAAGGGAGACTAGCCCCTGAGACCCAGTACTTC
.,TRBJ2-1,.,TRBV19,CASSYRQGRDNEQFF,TGTGCCAGTAGTTACAGACAGGGGAGGGACAATGAGCAGTTCTTC
.,TRBJ1-2,.,TRBV28,CASRRWDYGYTF,TGTGCCAGCAGGAGGTGGGACTATGGCTACACCTTC
.,TRBJ2-2,.,TRBV11-3,CASSSRGTRGTGELFF,TGTGCCAGCAGCTCCAGGGGAACCCGGGGCACCGGGGAGCTGTTTTTT
.,TRBJ1-4,TRBD1,TRBV6-5,CASSYSRGTGGEKLFF,TGTGCCAGCAGTTACTCAAGAGGGACAGGGGGCGAAAAACTGTTTTTT
once,TRBJ2-1,TRBD2,TRBV27,CASRHFIGGGAYNEQFF,TGTGCCAGCAGGCACTTTATTGGCGGGGGGGCCTACAATGAGCAGTTCTTC
.,TRBJ1-2,TRBD1,TRBV5-1,CASSKTGTEGYTF,TGCGCCAGCAGCAAGACAGGGACGGAGGGCTACACCTTC
.,TRBJ2-7,TRBD2,TRBV28,CASSTSGLAYEQYF,TGTGCCAGCAGCACCAGCGGACTAGCCTACGAGCAGTACTTC
.,TRBJ1-4,.,TRBV15,CATSRLREKLFF,TGTGCCACCAGCAGGCTTCGGGAAAAACTGTTTTTT
.,TRBJ2-2,.,TRBV4-2,CASSQVSMHTGELFF,TGTGCCAGCAGCCAAGTTAGTATGCACACCGGGGAGCTGTTTTTT
.,TRBJ2-1,TRBD2,TRBV11-3,CASSFSGGAYNEQFF,TGTGCCAGCAGCTTTAGCGGGGGGGCCTACAATGAGCAGTTCTTC
.,TRBJ2-7,.,TRBV5-5,CASSFSGAGNEQYF,TGTGCCAGCAGCTTCTCAGGGGCGGGTAACGAGCAGTACTTC
.,TRBJ2-7,TRBD2,TRBV6-5,CASRASGESYEQYF,TGTGCCAGCCGGGCTAGCGGTGAATCCTACGAGCAGTACTTC
once,TRBJ1-3,.,TRBV5-1,CASSLGGLSSGNTIYF,TGCGCCAGCAGCTTGGGAGGGTTGAGCTCTGGAAACACCATATATTTT
.,TRBJ2-7,.,TRBV5-6,CASSISNEQYF,TGTGCCAGCAGCATTAGCAACGAGCAGTACTTC
.,TRBJ2-1,TRBD2,TRBV5-1,CASSLLAGTLNEQFF,TGCGCCAGCAGCTTGCTAGCGGGGACCTTAAATGAGCAGTTCTTC
.,TRBJ2-5,TRBD2,TRBV29-1,CRVGAPGGAETQYF,TGCCGCGTGGGGGCCCCGGGGGGGGCCGAGACCCAGTACTTC